The 25 T cell receptor beta chains presented below share a single source sample, sequenced in a study of control samples from healthy donors and cancer patients (dated by TCRdb to about 2020). The library was prepared using the immunoSEQ multiplex PCR assay. The table comes from immuneACCESS by way of TCRdb, which keeps in-frame sequences with V and J called. Part of the clones is missing from these tables; in studies checked, under half for an unresolved V gene and the rest for unknown reasons. Present in this sample are roughly 130,000 clones, approximately 89% of which were seen just once. The ten biggest clones cover roughly 9.4% of the sample. Sequenced sample: blood. The receptors shown here come from a man aged 18-30 years in good health.

The J gene is TRBJ1-1, the V gene TRBV5-1, with D unresolved. Germline lookup yields CDR1 SGHRS and CDR2 YFSETQ. The ends were cut back, 3 bases at V and 4 bases at J, with 16 bases in the middle. This CDR3 is 15 amino acids long. The CDR3 sequence: CASSYGLPEGTEAFF. The CDR3 DNA reads TGCGCCAGCAGCTACGGGCTCCCAGAGGGCACTGAAGCTTTCTTT.

The V call is TRBV3-1 (or the pseudogene TRBV3-2), the J call TRBJ1-1; D is unresolved. V was clipped by 5 bases and J by 6 bases, with 10 bases between them. Germline assignment: CDR1 LGHDT and CDR2 YNNKEL (reference sequence). There are 12 residues in the CDR3. The CDR3: CASSNFHSEAFF. The CDR3 coding sequence is TGTGCCAGCAGCAACTTCCATTCTGAAGCTTTCTTT.

This chain joins TRBV7-8 and TRBJ2-1, with 8 bases fitting TRBD1. J gave up 4 bases and V 0 bases, and 5 bases lay outside the gene matches. The CDR3 loop spans 16 amino acids. Germline values: CDR1 SGHVS, CDR2 FQNEAQ. CDR3 coding DNA: TGTGCCAGCAGCTTAGCGGGACAGGCCGCTTACAATGAGCAGTTCTTC. Translating it yields CASSLAGQAAYNEQFF.

This chain links TRBV18 with TRBJ2-3; D is unresolved. The CDR3 spans 14 residues. Trimming removed 4 bases from V and 3 bases from J, with 11 bases in between. Germline loops: CDR1 KGHSH, CDR2 LQKENI. CDR3 coding DNA: TGTGCCAGCTCACTAAATCGAAAGACAGATACGCAGTATTTT. Its protein product is CASSLNRKTDTQYF.

This chain links TRBV12-3 or TRBV12-4 with TRBJ1-2; 9 nucleotides line up with TRBD1. The CDR3 covers 13 residues. V gave up 5 bases and J gave up 8 bases; unmatched junction bases: 6. The CDR3 DNA reads as TGTGCCAGCAGTGGGGGACAGGGCGGCGGCTACACCTTC. Translated: CASSGGQGGGYTF.

In its sample, this clone was seen once. J is TRBJ2-1 and V is TRBV3-1 (or the pseudogene TRBV3-2); 8 bases align to TRBD1. The CDR3 loop spans 16 amino acids. V was clipped by 3 bases and J by 0 bases; unmatched bases: 4. The germline V gene encodes CDR1 LGHDT and CDR2 YNNKEL (reference sequence). The CDR3 region has the DNA TGTGCCAGCAGCCACTACAGGGGGAGCTCCTACAATGAGCAGTTCTTC. Protein: CASSHYRGSSYNEQFF.

CDR3: CASSPEKLYEQYF. As DNA, the CDR3 is TGTGCCAGCAGCCCCGAAAAACTTTACGAGCAGTACTTC. The chain is built from TRBV7-9 and TRBJ2-7, with D hard to call. The CDR3 loop spans 13 amino acids. V lost 5 bases, J lost 4 bases, and 12 bases lay in between. CDR1 SEHNR and CDR2 FQNEAQ come from the germline V gene (reference sequence).

V gene TRBV9 combines with J gene TRBJ2-3, with D possibly matching TRBD2 (6 bases). The CDR3 sequence is 17 residues long. The germline V gene encodes CDR1 SGDLS and CDR2 YYNGEE. The V end lost 3 bases, the J end lost 2 bases, and 19 bases lay between the germline ends. The CDR3 DNA reads as TGTGCCAGCAGCGAGGAGGGGAGCCAGTCGGCCACAGATACGCAGTATTTT. Translating it yields CASSEEGSQSATDTQYF.

This chain links TRBV12-3 or TRBV12-4 with TRBJ2-7; TRBD2 aligns across 9 bases. This CDR3 is built from 13 residues. J was trimmed by 4 bases and V by 3 bases; bases with no gene match: 1. CDR3 sequence reads: CASSFAGGYEQYF. The CDR3 DNA reads TGTGCCAGCAGTTTCGCGGGGGGGTACGAGCAGTACTTC.

The genes are TRBV2 and TRBJ2-2, with D maybe TRBD2 (7 bases). Between the trimmed V and J ends, which lost 3 bases and 2 bases, there was a span of 13 bases. The CDR3 covers 16 residues. In germline, CDR1 is SNHLY, CDR2 FYNNEI. The chain's CDR3 is CASSDPGGRNTGELFF. In nucleotides, the CDR3 is TGTGCCAGCAGTGATCCGGGGGGCAGAAACACCGGGGAGCTGTTTTTT.

This rearrangement joins TRBV6-4 to TRBJ2-1, with D possibly matching TRBD1 (5 bases). The CDR3 runs 13 residues. Germline CDR1 and CDR2: MRHNA and SNTAGT. V lost 1 base, J lost 5 bases, and 6 bases lay in between. The CDR3 bases are TGTGCCAGCAGTGACTTGGACAACAATGAGCAGTTCTTC. Encoded protein: CASSDLDNNEQFF.

The genes are TRBV6-5 and TRBJ1-2, with a weak D call TRBD1 (6 bases). The CDR3 extends over 12 amino acids. Trimming shortened V by 6 bases and J by 8 bases, and 13 bases separated the two germline ends. CDR1 is MNHEY and CDR2 is SVGAGI in the germline V gene. The chain's CDR3 is CASRTGSGGYTF. The CDR3 bases are TGTGCCAGCAGAACAGGGTCGGGCGGCTACACCTTC.

The V call is TRBV5-6, the J call TRBJ1-6, with D uncertain. Germline assignment: CDR1 SGHDT and CDR2 YYEEEE. The CDR3 extends over 15 amino acids. V lost 4 bases, J lost 7 bases, and 15 bases lay in between. The CDR3 nucleotides are TGTGCCAGCAGCCGCCTTGGGTACGAGAATTCACCCCTCCACTTT. Protein sequence: CASSRLGYENSPLHF.

V is TRBV29-1 and J is TRBJ1-4; D perhaps matches TRBD1 (5 bases). The CDR3 has 15 amino acids. Trimming removed 0 bases from V and 7 bases from J, with 15 bases in between. Germline V gene sequence: CDR1 SQVTM, CDR2 ANQGSEA. The CDR3 nucleotides are TGCAGCGTTGAAGATAGGACAAGGTCGGGTGAAAAACTGTTTTTT. This sequence encodes CSVEDRTRSGEKLFF.

The CDR3 here is CASSRDRECGNQPQHF. The CDR3 coding sequence is TGTGCCAGCAGCCGGGACAGGGAATGTGGCAATCAGCCCCAGCATTTT. J is TRBJ1-5 and V is TRBV27; 9 nucleotides match TRBD1. This CDR3 has 16 amino acids. Germline V CDR1 and CDR2: MNHEY, SMNVEV (reference sequence). With 6 bases clipped from V and 2 bases from J, the junction kept 8 bases outside the gene matches.

The J gene is TRBJ2-5, the V gene TRBV5-4, with 8 bases fitting TRBD2. The CDR3 extends over 13 amino acids. V gave up 2 bases and J gave up 5 bases; unmatched junction bases: 2. Germline V CDR1 and CDR2: SGHNT, YYREEE (reference sequence). The CDR3 DNA sequence: TGTGCCAGCAGCTTCGGGGGGGCGGAGACCCAGTACTTC. It codes for CASSFGGAETQYF.

The chain has TRBV5-1 and TRBJ2-7; a possible D gene is TRBD1 (5 bases). The germline V and J ends were trimmed by 1 base and 4 bases, with 12 bases remaining between them. The CDR3 is 14 amino acids. CDR1 is SGHRS, CDR2 YFSETQ, per germline. DNA of the CDR3: TGCGCCAGCAGCTTGTCAGGACAACCATACGAGCAGTACTTC. Residues: CASSLSGQPYEQYF.

The chain links TRBV11-2 to TRBJ1-2, with 8 bases matching TRBD1. With 3 bases clipped from V and 4 bases from J, the junction kept 7 bases outside the gene matches. This CDR3 comprises 15 residues. Germline assignment: CDR1 SGHAT and CDR2 FQNNGV. In DNA, the CDR3 is TGTGCCAGCAGCTTCGGGCAGGGGGCCTTCTATGGCTACACCTTC. This translates into CASSFGQGAFYGYTF.

This clone was observed a single time. The V and J genes are TRBV6-4 and TRBJ2-2; no definite D call. The V gene's germline CDR1 is MRHNA and CDR2 SNTAGT. V lost 2 bases and J 1 base, leaving 2 bases between the germline ends. This CDR3 is built from 13 residues. The CDR3 here is CASSDRNTGELFF. The CDR3 DNA sequence: TGTGCCAGCAGTGACAGGAACACCGGGGAGCTGTTTTTT.

This clone was observed once. This chain links TRBV6-1 with TRBJ1-4; D uncertain. With 1 base removed from V and 0 bases from J, the gap between germline ends came to 3 bases. This CDR3 is built from 14 residues. CDR1 and CDR2 (germline): MNHNS, SASEGT. CDR3 DNA sequence: TGTGCCAGCAGTGAAGGGGCAACTAATGAAAAACTGTTTTTT. Its protein product is CASSEGATNEKLFF.

The chain's CDR3 is CASSEFRDREETQYF. CDR3 bases: TGTGCCAGCAGTGAATTCCGGGACAGGGAAGAGACCCAGTACTTC. The genes are TRBV25-1 and TRBJ2-5; 9 bases map to TRBD1. Per germline, CDR1 MGHDK and CDR2 SYGVNS. Trimming cost V 1 base and J 3 bases; bases outside gene matches: 3. The CDR3 has 15 residues.

The chain links TRBV30 to TRBJ2-5; perhaps TRBD1 as D (5 bases). Trimming removed 3 bases at V and 2 bases at J, with 13 bases between. The CDR3 length is 14 residues. Germline V gives CDR1 GTSNPN, CDR2 SVGIG (reference sequence). The CDR3 is CAWSIGHRQETQYF. In DNA, the CDR3 is TGTGCCTGGAGCATCGGACACCGACAAGAGACCCAGTACTTC.

The chain employs TRBV30 and TRBJ1-1; D possibly corresponds to TRBD1 (5 bases). The CDR3 consists of 13 residues. Germline CDR1 reads GTSNPN; CDR2 reads SVGIG (reference sequence). Trimming took 3 bases from V and 3 from J, leaving 11 bases between them. CDR3 sequence: CAWSPRVDTEAFF. CDR3 sequence (DNA): TGTGCCTGGAGCCCCAGGGTGGACACTGAAGCTTTCTTT.

The CDR3 bases are TGTGCCAGCAGTGAAAGGGTCGGAGCACATAGCAATCAGCCCCAGCATTTT. This sequence encodes CASSERVGAHSNQPQHF. The J gene is TRBJ1-5, the V gene TRBV2, with D uncertain. CDR1 SNHLY and CDR2 FYNNEI come from the germline V gene. CDR3 length: 17 residues. V lost 2 bases to trimming and J lost 0 bases, with 14 bases between them. Full variable domain (remainder filled in from reference TRBV2 and TRBJ1-5): EPEVTQTPSHQVTQMGQEVILRCVPISNHLYFYWYRQILGQKVEFLVSFYNNEISEKSEIFDDQFSVERPDGSNFTLKIRSTKLEDSAMYFCASSERVGAHSNQPQHFGDGTRLSIL.

The genes are TRBV4-1 and TRBJ2-1; the match to TRBD2 covers 11 bases. With 0 bases clipped from V and 4 bases from J, the junction kept 5 bases outside the gene matches. Germline-derived CDR1 and CDR2 are MGHRA and YSYEKL. The CDR3 is 17 amino acids. CDR3 nucleotide sequence: TGCGCCAGCAGCCAAGATGAGGCTAGCGGGGGGTACAATGAGCAGTTCTTC. Protein product: CASSQDEASGGYNEQFF.